This T cell receptor (beta chain) stems from a study of kidney transplant recipient with SARS-CoV-2 infection. This clonotype came up many times. The germline V gene has CDR1 SGHTA and CDR2 FQGNSA. The CDR3 is made up of 15 amino acids. The V end was cut by 3 bases, the J end by 3 bases, with 14 bases between. TCRdb recomputed calls from the reads with MiXCR, one row per CDR3 protein. The sample shows fewer than 250,000 distinct CDR3 sequences, more than 25% of them seen only once. The clonotype originates from a male patient in his 30s who had COVID-19 and was a kidney transplant recipient. A share of the T cells may be of graft donor origin. The source material was a blood sample, sampled at baseline and between days 110 and 120 from a kidney transplant recipient. V is TRBV7-2 and J is TRBJ2-5; D ambiguous. The CDR3 sequence is CASSFQAGAKETQYF. The DNA for the CDR3 is TGTGCCAGCAGCTTTCAGGCCGGAGCCAAAGAGACCCAGTACTTC.